What follows are 9 T cell receptor beta chains derived from one specimen sequenced in a study of early T cells in non-severe SARS-CoV-2 infection. TCRdb fed the 5' RACE reads into MiXCR, producing one record per CDR3 protein. In the table there are some 57,000 distinct CDR3 sequences, roughly 5.3% of which are singletons. The sample taken for sequencing was whole blood. Source of these receptors: an adult who was a healthcare worker with PCR-confirmed SARS-CoV-2 infection or an uninfected control (not recorded which).

V gene TRBV7-2 combines with J gene TRBJ2-7; D is uncertain. This CDR3 is built from 13 residues. Trimming removed 5 bases at V and 3 bases at J, with 11 bases between. CDR1 and CDR2 from the germline V gene are SGHTA and FQGNSA. CDR3 sequence (DNA): TGTGCCAGCAGCCAGGTTCTCGGCTACGAGCAGTACTTC. Translated: CASSQVLGYEQYF.

This clonotype was observed at least ten times. V is TRBV20-1 and J is TRBJ2-7, with 9 bases aligning to TRBD2. After removal of 8 bases from V and 4 bases from J, the junction contained 9 bases not matched to a gene. The CDR3 runs 13 residues. The germline CDR1 and CDR2 sequences are DFQATT and SNEGSKA (reference sequence). The CDR3, as DNA: TGCAGTACCGGGCGGGAGGGCCGGTACGAGCAGTACTTC. Its translation is CSTGREGRYEQYF.

This clonotype was seen a few times. This chain joins TRBV5-1 and TRBJ2-5, with a tentative D call TRBD2 (6 bases). CDR3 size: 14 residues. V was shortened by 2 bases and J by 4 bases, with 12 bases between the two germline ends. Germline V gene data show CDR1 as SGHRS and CDR2 as YFSETQ. The CDR3 protein is CASSFGAGGETQYF. The DNA of the CDR3 is TGCGCCAGCAGCTTCGGTGCCGGGGGAGAGACCCAGTACTTC.

The chain joins TRBV19 to TRBJ2-1, with TRBD1 matching over 8 bases. There are 16 residues in the CDR3. Germline CDR1 LNHDA, CDR2 SQIVND (reference sequence). V lost 4 bases, J lost 3 bases, and 8 bases stayed unmatched. The CDR3 reads CASSSTTGVGYNEQFF. The CDR3 DNA reads TGTGCCAGTAGTAGTACGACAGGGGTTGGCTACAATGAGCAGTTCTTC.

This clonotype was observed at least ten times. The chain combines TRBV12-3 or TRBV12-4 with TRBJ2-3, with TRBD2 identical over 7 bases. The CDR3 has 17 residues. The V segment lost 2 bases and the J segment 4 bases; nucleotides outside the gene matches: 12. The CDR3 here is CASSLRPIGRPPDTQYF. The CDR3 nucleotides read TGTGCCAGCAGTTTAAGGCCTATCGGGAGGCCCCCAGATACGCAGTATTTT.

The table lists this clonotype with many counts. The gene calls are TRBV7-2 and TRBJ2-5; D gene ambiguous. V lost 3 bases, J lost 4 bases, and 9 bases lay in between. Germline CDR1 reads SGHTA; CDR2 reads FQGNSA. The CDR3 consists of 13 residues. The CDR3 bases are TGTGCCAGCAGCTTTGGTATGGGAGAGACCCAGTACTTC. Its translation: CASSFGMGETQYF.

This clonotype was detected only a few times. The chain employs TRBV5-1 and TRBJ1-3; TRBD1 is a possible D gene (5 bases). Germline-derived CDR1 and CDR2 are SGHRS and YFSETQ. V lost 3 bases, J lost 0 bases, and 10 bases lay in between. The CDR3 totals 15 residues. CDR3 DNA sequence: TGCGCCAGCAGCTGGGAGGGGAGCTCTGGAAACACCATATATTTT. It is translated as CASSWEGSSGNTIYF.

V and J are TRBV4-1 and TRBJ2-7; weak D call: TRBD1 (6 bases). This CDR3 contains 16 residues. Germline CDR1 reads MGHRA; CDR2 reads YSYEKL. Trimming took off 0 bases at V and 6 bases at J, with 18 bases between the two ends. The CDR3 DNA follows: TGCGCCAGCAGCCAAGATAGGCAGGGGAAGGTTAGCGAGCAGTACTTC. Translated: CASSQDRQGKVSEQYF.

This clonotype appeared many times. The chain recombines TRBV18 with TRBJ1-2; no definite D call. The V end was cut by 5 bases, the J end by 6 bases, with 16 bases between. The CDR3 length is 14 residues. The V gene's germline CDR1 is KGHSH and CDR2 LQKENI. CDR3 in DNA: TGTGCCAGCTCATTTCGGAGTGATGGGGATGGCTACACCTTC. This translates into CASSFRSDGDGYTF.